This T cell receptor beta chain derives from a study of T cell changes during pregnancy in multiple sclerosis. Clones were read by immunoSEQ multiplex PCR, and TCRdb kept only the in-frame ones, dropping some. The sample contains more than 50,000 clones, around 94% of which appear only once. In germline, CDR1 is MNHNY, CDR2 SVGAGI (reference sequence). The CDR3 runs 15 residues. With 5 bases removed from V and 3 bases from J, the gap between germline ends came to 14 bases. The rearrangement links TRBV6-6 to TRBJ1-3; weak D call: TRBD1 (6 bases). The starting material was CD8+ T cells from peripheral blood mononuclear cells, obtained after pregnancy. The TCR sequence derives from a female donor with multiple sclerosis, enrolled in a pregnancy study. The CDR3 sequence is CASSPLGADGNTIYF. The CDR3 DNA reads as TGTGCCAGCAGTCCCTTGGGGGCGGATGGAAACACCATATATTTT.